The 29 T cell receptor beta chains below come from one sample, sequenced in a study of blood T cell repertoires in COVID-19 (dated by TCRdb to the early 2020s). Library creation used the immunoSEQ multiplex PCR assay. Sourced from immuneACCESS, this table was stored by TCRdb with only in-frame sequences that have V and J called. A share of the clones is absent; for the studies checked, an unresolved V gene accounts for under half, and the remainder has no known explanation. The sample contains tens of thousands of clones, approximately 80% of them found a single time. Around half of the sample belongs to the ten largest clones. Sequenced sample: peripheral blood. All receptors derive from a woman aged 80 or over with acute or convalescent COVID-19.

V usage is TRBV5-1 and J usage is TRBJ2-1; TRBD2 agrees at 10 bases. With 4 bases clipped from V and 4 bases from J, the junction kept 14 bases outside the gene matches. The CDR3 extends over 18 amino acids. Germline-derived CDR1 and CDR2 are SGHRS and YFSETQ. The CDR3 coding sequence is TGCGCCAGCAGCCGAGGGACAGACGGACTAGCGGCGTACAATGAGCAGTTCTTC. As protein: CASSRGTDGLAAYNEQFF.

This rearrangement joins TRBV18 to TRBJ2-6; possible D gene TRBD2, 5 bases. The CDR3 is made up of 15 amino acids. V lost 8 bases and J lost 4, with 15 bases in between. The V gene's germline CDR1 is KGHSH and CDR2 LQKENI. In nucleotides, the CDR3 is TGTGCCAGCACCCCCCGGGGTGGCGGGGCCAACGTCCTGACTTTC. It encodes CASTPRGGGANVLTF.

The V and J genes are TRBV11-2 and TRBJ2-7, with D possibly being TRBD2 (5 bases). Trimming removed 5 bases at V and 6 bases at J, with 17 bases between. Germline values: CDR1 SGHAT, CDR2 FQNNGV. The CDR3 contains 14 residues. The DNA of the CDR3 is TGTGCCAGCAGCACGGGATTTTCTTCCCTCGAGCAGTACTTC. This encodes CASSTGFSSLEQYF. Variable domain in full (rest from reference TRBV11-2 and TRBJ2-7): EAGVAQSPRYKIIEKRQSVAFWCNPISGHATLYWYQQILGQGPKLLIQFQNNGVVDDSQLPKDRFSAERLKGVDSTLKIQPAKLEDSAVYLCASSTGFSSLEQYFGPGTRLTVT.

The gene calls are TRBV10-3 and TRBJ2-1; D ambiguous. The CDR3 contains 13 residues. V was clipped by 6 bases and J by 9 bases, with 15 bases between them. Germline CDR1 is ENHRY and CDR2 is SYGVKD. CDR3 protein: CAIRQSLDAEQFF. In DNA form, the CDR3 reads TGTGCCATCAGACAATCGCTAGACGCTGAGCAGTTCTTC.

The chain carries TRBV6-5 and TRBJ2-7; 12 bases align to TRBD2. Germline CDR1 reads MNHEY; CDR2 reads SVGAGI. Trimming at V came to 5 bases and at J to 1 base, leaving 3 bases not matched to a gene. CDR3 length: 15 residues. The CDR3 bases are TGTGCCAGCAGTCCGGGACTAGCGGGTTCCTACGAGCAGTACTTC. Amino acids: CASSPGLAGSYEQYF.

V usage is TRBV28 and J usage is TRBJ2-3, with 10 bases fitting TRBD2. This CDR3 contains 17 residues. Germline V gene sequence: CDR1 MDHEN, CDR2 SYDVKM. Trimming cost V 7 bases and J 3 bases; bases outside gene matches: 13. CDR3 nucleotides: TGTGCCAGCACCTCACAGGCAGCGGGAGGGATGACAGATACGCAGTATTTT. Protein product: CASTSQAAGGMTDTQYF. The whole variable domain, remainder taken from reference TRBV28 and TRBJ2-3, is DVKVTQSSRYLVKRTGEKVFLECVQDMDHENMFWYRQDPGLGLRLIYFSYDVKMKEKGDIPEGYSVSREKKERFSLILESASTNQTSMYLCASTSQAAGGMTDTQYFGPGTRLTVL.

The gene calls are TRBV3-1 (or the pseudogene TRBV3-2) and TRBJ2-2, with TRBD1 identical over 10 bases. The ends lost 0 bases at V and 3 bases at J; junction bases unmatched: 10. The CDR3 sequence is 19 residues long. Germline V gene sequence: CDR1 LGHDT, CDR2 YNNKEL (reference sequence). CDR3 nucleotides: TGTGCCAGCAGCCAAGAAGTTTGGACAGGGGGTTGGTACACCGGGGAGCTGTTTTTT. It is translated as CASSQEVWTGGWYTGELFF.

The genes are TRBV28 and TRBJ1-1; D is ambiguous. The CDR3 is 10 residues long. V was trimmed by 6 bases and J by 11 bases, leaving 10 bases between them. Germline CDR1 reads MDHEN; CDR2 reads SYDVKM. CDR3 DNA: TGTGCCAGCAGCTCCACCAGGGCTTTCTTT. Translation gives CASSSTRAFF.

This clone was recorded a few times. The sample holds other DNA sequences that translate to the same CDR3. V gene TRBV29-1 combines with J gene TRBJ2-7; 10 bases are a match to TRBD2. The CDR3 contains 14 residues. Trimming at V came to 6 bases and at J to 0 bases, leaving 5 bases not matched to a gene. The germline V gene encodes CDR1 SQVTM and CDR2 ANQGSEA. The CDR3 DNA is TGCAGCGTCCGAGCGGGAGGGCGCTCCTACGAGCAGTACTTC. Translated, it gives CSVRAGGRSYEQYF.

The chain couples TRBV7-3 to TRBJ1-1; perhaps TRBD1 as D (6 bases). The CDR3 totals 15 residues. V was shortened by 5 bases and J by 3 bases, with 16 bases between the two germline ends. Germline CDR1 and CDR2: SGHTA and FQGTGA. CDR3 sequence (DNA): TGTGCCAGCAGCCCGCATCGTGGGGGCGACACTGAAGCTTTCTTT. Protein: CASSPHRGGDTEAFF.

The J gene is TRBJ1-5, the V gene TRBV15; TRBD1 is a possible D gene (6 bases). The V and J ends lost 5 bases and 3 bases respectively, with 14 bases between them. Germline CDR1 LNHNV, CDR2 YYDKDF (reference sequence). The CDR3 totals 15 residues. The chain's CDR3 is CATSPLTGFNQPQHF. CDR3 coding DNA: TGTGCCACCAGCCCCCTAACAGGGTTCAATCAGCCCCAGCATTTT.

The chain is built from TRBV29-1 and TRBJ2-1, with 7 positions matching TRBD1. CDR3 length: 15 residues. V was clipped by 6 bases and J by 1 base; unmatched bases: 9. The germline V gene has CDR1 SQVTM and CDR2 ANQGSEA. For the CDR3, the DNA is TGCAGCGTCTCCTTTTGGACAGGATCCTACAATGAGCAGTTCTTC. This encodes CSVSFWTGSYNEQFF.

This rearrangement joins TRBV5-1 to TRBJ2-7; D is possibly TRBD2 (6 bases). V lost 5 bases, J lost 5 bases, and 17 bases lay in between. From germline, CDR1 is SGHRS and CDR2 YFSETQ. The CDR3 totals 14 residues. The CDR3 sequence is CASRGGSPSDEQYF. The CDR3 region has the DNA TGCGCCAGCAGAGGAGGGAGTCCCTCGGACGAGCAGTACTTC.

V usage is TRBV7-3 and J usage is TRBJ2-1; TRBD1 agrees at 7 bases. Unmatched junction bases numbered 8, after V lost 3 bases and J lost 9 bases. From germline, CDR1 is SGHTA and CDR2 FQGTGA. This CDR3 region has 14 residues. CDR3 sequence: CASSLTGWSGEQFF. The DNA for the CDR3 is TGTGCCAGCAGCTTGACAGGGTGGTCAGGTGAGCAGTTCTTC. Filled out from reference TRBV7-3 and TRBJ2-1, the complete variable domain reads GAGVSQTPSNKVTEKGKYVELRCDPISGHTALYWYRQSLGQGPEFLIYFQGTGAADDSGLPNDRFFAVRPEGSVSTLKIQRTERGDSAVYLCASSLTGWSGEQFFGPGTRLTVL.

This rearrangement joins TRBV18 to TRBJ1-5; a weak D match, TRBD1 (6 bases). Germline loops: CDR1 KGHSH, CDR2 LQKENI. The CDR3 covers 18 residues. V was shortened by 3 bases and J by 0 bases, with 18 bases between the two germline ends. DNA for the CDR3: TGTGCCAGCTCACCCCTTAAAACAGGGACGTATAGCAATCAGCCCCAGCATTTT. It yields the protein CASSPLKTGTYSNQPQHF.

The chain is built from TRBV27 and TRBJ2-7; tentative D call: TRBD2 (5 bases). V lost 6 bases to trimming and J lost 6 bases, with 12 bases between them. Germline V gene data show CDR1 as MNHEY and CDR2 as SMNVEV (reference sequence). This CDR3 has 12 amino acids. DNA for the CDR3: TGTGCCAGCAGCCTCCCGGGGTCCGAGCAGTACTTC. This encodes CASSLPGSEQYF.

V is TRBV2 and J is TRBJ2-7; 8 positions match TRBD1. The CDR3 runs 16 residues. Germline-derived CDR1 and CDR2 are SNHLY and FYNNEI. V trimming: 2 bases; J trimming: 5 bases; junction bases outside the gene matches: 11. The CDR3 DNA reads as TGTGCCAGCAGTGAAATGGGACAGGTACCCTGGGACGAGCAGTACTTC. Encoded protein: CASSEMGQVPWDEQYF.

This clone was counted between two and nine times. J is TRBJ2-5 and V is TRBV20-1; a possible D gene is TRBD1 (6 bases). CDR3 length equals 13 residues. Germline CDR1 DFQATT, CDR2 SNEGSKA (reference sequence). Trimming removed 3 bases at V and 4 bases at J, with 12 bases between. CDR3 loop: CSASTTGGETQYF. CDR3 nucleotide sequence: TGCAGTGCTAGTACGACAGGTGGAGAGACCCAGTACTTC.

Only a few counts were recorded for this clone. The rearrangement uses TRBV21-1 and TRBJ2-3; the D call TRBD2 from the table was never checked on the DNA. TRBV21-1 has pseudogene status. CDR3 length: 18 amino acids. The CDR3 loop reads CASSKARVGGPGTDTQYF. The CDR3 region has the DNA TGTGCCAGCAGCAAAGCAAGGGTTGGCGGGCCGGGCACAGATACGCAGTATTTT.

The rearrangement links TRBV10-3 to TRBJ2-5; 10 bases fit TRBD2. V shed 10 bases, J shed 4 bases, and the junction held 21 bases outside the gene matches. This CDR3 spans 18 amino acids. Germline assignment: CDR1 ENHRY and CDR2 SYGVKD. CDR3 coding DNA: TGTGCCACCCGAGGGGCGATAGCGGGGGGCCCTGGTGGAGAGACCCAGTACTTC. It translates to CATRGAIAGGPGGETQYF.

This chain links TRBV19 with TRBJ1-4, with D maybe TRBD1 (5 bases). This CDR3 has 15 amino acids. Germline lookup yields CDR1 LNHDA and CDR2 SQIVND (reference sequence). The V end lost 5 bases, the J end lost 8 bases, and 18 bases lay between the germline ends. The CDR3 reads CASSLIGAGGEKLFF. CDR3 DNA: TGTGCCAGTAGTCTGATAGGAGCCGGGGGGGAAAAACTGTTTTTT.

The chain is built from TRBV21-1 and TRBJ1-2. TRBV21-1 is a recognized pseudogene. There are 15 residues in the CDR3. Here the CDR3 reads CASSKDFPRDYGYTF. CDR3 sequence (DNA): TGTGCCAGCAGCAAGGACTTCCCCCGGGACTATGGCTACACCTTC.

CDR3 sequence reads: CASSLGIPTYEQYF. The DNA for the CDR3 is TGTGCCAGCAGCTTAGGCATTCCCACCTACGAGCAGTACTTC. The chain has TRBV13 and TRBJ2-7, with D unclear. Germline V gene lookup returns CDR1 PRHDT and CDR2 FYEKMQ (reference sequence). The CDR3 has 14 residues. The V gene lost 0 bases and the J gene lost 2 bases, with 8 bases spanning the gap.

This rearrangement joins TRBV6-5 to TRBJ1-1; D is ambiguous. V dropped 5 bases and J dropped 10 bases, with 14 bases sitting between them. CDR3 length: 12 residues. CDR1 is MNHEY and CDR2 is SVGAGI in the germline V gene. CDR3 region: CASSPRLGVAFF. The CDR3 DNA reads as TGTGCCAGCAGTCCCCGACTTGGAGTAGCTTTCTTT.

J is TRBJ2-1 and V is TRBV30; a weak D match, TRBD2 (6 bases). The germline CDR1 and CDR2 sequences are GTSNPN and SVGIG (reference sequence). Trimming left V 8 bases short and J 5 bases short, with 19 bases between. The CDR3 has 14 amino acids. The CDR3 DNA reads TGTGCCCACCTCTTGGCGGGAAAAGACAATGAGCAGTTCTTC. The encoded protein is CAHLLAGKDNEQFF.

This rearrangement joins TRBV30 to TRBJ2-3; D is perhaps TRBD2 (5 bases). The length of the CDR3 is 12 residues. Trimming removed 5 bases at V and 2 bases at J, with 8 bases between. Germline V gene data show CDR1 as GTSNPN and CDR2 as SVGIG (reference sequence). CDR3 sequence reads: CAWGLFTDTQYF. DNA for the CDR3: TGTGCCTGGGGACTGTTCACAGATACGCAGTATTTT.

Regarding this clone: The sample contains more than one DNA sequence encoding this CDR3. V usage is TRBV28 and J usage is TRBJ1-1, with D hard to call. The germline V gene encodes CDR1 MDHEN and CDR2 SYDVKM. The CDR3 has 13 residues. The V end lost 8 bases, the J end lost 2 bases, and 12 bases lay between the germline ends. Here the CDR3 DNA reads TGTGCCAGCTCATCCGGAGGAAACACTGAAGCTTTCTTT. Translation: CASSSGGNTEAFF.

The chain couples TRBV7-2 to TRBJ2-7; TRBD1 matches at 10 bases. The CDR3 runs 14 residues. J gave up 2 bases and V 5 bases, and 3 bases lay outside the gene matches. Germline V gene sequence: CDR1 SGHTA, CDR2 FQGNSA. The CDR3 region is CASSADRGAYEQYF. The CDR3 nucleotides read TGTGCCAGCAGCGCGGACAGGGGGGCCTACGAGCAGTACTTC.

The chain combines TRBV4-3 with TRBJ2-1, with 9 bases aligning to TRBD2. Germline CDR1 LGHNA, CDR2 YSLEER. The V and J ends lost 0 bases and 8 bases, in that order; junction bases with no gene match: 11. The CDR3 extends over 17 amino acids. The CDR3 bases are TGCGCCAGCAGCCAAGATTCGGTAGCGGGAGCGACGGATGAGCAGTTCTTC. Residues: CASSQDSVAGATDEQFF.